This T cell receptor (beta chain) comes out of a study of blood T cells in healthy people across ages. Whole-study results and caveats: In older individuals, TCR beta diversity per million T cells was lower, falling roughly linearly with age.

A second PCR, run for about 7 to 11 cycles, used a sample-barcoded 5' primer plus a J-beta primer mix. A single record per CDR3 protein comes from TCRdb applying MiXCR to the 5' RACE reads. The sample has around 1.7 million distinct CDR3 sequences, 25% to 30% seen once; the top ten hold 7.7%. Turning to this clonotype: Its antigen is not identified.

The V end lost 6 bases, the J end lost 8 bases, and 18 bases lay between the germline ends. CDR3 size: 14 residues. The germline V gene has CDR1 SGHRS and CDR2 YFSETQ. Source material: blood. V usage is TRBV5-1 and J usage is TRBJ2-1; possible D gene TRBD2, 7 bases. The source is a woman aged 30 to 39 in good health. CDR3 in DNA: TGCGCCAGCAACGGCGGGGGCGCCCCGGATGAGCAGTTCTTC. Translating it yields CASNGGGAPDEQFF.